This entry features one T cell receptor (beta chain) sequence. Its antigen is unidentified. V was shortened by 2 bases and J by 0 bases, with 10 bases between the two germline ends. Germline V lookup: CDR1 SEHNR, CDR2 FQNEAQ (reference sequence). The CDR3 totals 15 residues. During the collection period, no donor immune events like infections were recorded. Libraries were prepared by immunoSEQ multiplex PCR; TCRdb keeps only in-frame clonotypes and omits some of them. The sample contains approximately 97,000 clones, around 89% of which appear only once. This record comes from a study of identifying expanded T cells in peripheral blood. Study results and caveats: Over two and four weeks, about 15 and 18 clones changed, versus approximately 1.2 between replicates. Variance in clone template counts between approximately 2-week samples significantly increased with total template count across all healthy donors.

The material sequenced was blood. The source is a person aged 18-69 years in good health. V usage is TRBV7-9 and J usage is TRBJ1-1; D is unclear. CDR3 sequence reads: CASSLLGPMNTEAFF. The CDR3 bases are TGTGCCAGCAGCTTATTGGGTCCAATGAACACTGAAGCTTTCTTT.